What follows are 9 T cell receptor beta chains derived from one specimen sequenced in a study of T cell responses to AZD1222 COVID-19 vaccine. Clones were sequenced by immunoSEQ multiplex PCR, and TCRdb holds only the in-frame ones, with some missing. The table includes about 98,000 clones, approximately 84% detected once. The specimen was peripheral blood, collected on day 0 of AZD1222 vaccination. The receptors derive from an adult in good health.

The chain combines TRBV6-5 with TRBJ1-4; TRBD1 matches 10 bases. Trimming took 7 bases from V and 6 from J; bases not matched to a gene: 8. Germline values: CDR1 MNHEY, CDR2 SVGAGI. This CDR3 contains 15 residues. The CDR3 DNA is TGTGCCAGCAATCGACAGGGGGCGGCACATGAAAAACTGTTTTTT. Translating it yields CASNRQGAAHEKLFF.

The CDR3 sequence is CASSSGANVLTF. CDR3 DNA: TGTGCCAGCAGTTCTGGGGCCAACGTCCTGACTTTC. This rearrangement joins TRBV28 to TRBJ2-6; D unresolved. V lost 4 bases and J 2 bases, leaving 0 bases between the germline ends. The CDR3 has 12 residues. Per the germline V gene, CDR1 is MDHEN and CDR2 is SYDVKM.

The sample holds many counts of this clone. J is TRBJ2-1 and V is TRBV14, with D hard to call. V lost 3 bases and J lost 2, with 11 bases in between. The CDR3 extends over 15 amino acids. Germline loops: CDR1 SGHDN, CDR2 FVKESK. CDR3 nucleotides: TGTGCCAGCAGCCACAGTACTCAAGCCTACAATGAGCAGTTCTTC. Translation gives CASSHSTQAYNEQFF.

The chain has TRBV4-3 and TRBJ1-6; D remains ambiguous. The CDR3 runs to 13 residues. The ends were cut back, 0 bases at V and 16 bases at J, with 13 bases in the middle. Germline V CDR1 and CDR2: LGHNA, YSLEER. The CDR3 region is CASSQETARILHF. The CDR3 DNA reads TGCGCCAGCAGCCAAGAAACCGCCAGAATTCTCCACTTT.

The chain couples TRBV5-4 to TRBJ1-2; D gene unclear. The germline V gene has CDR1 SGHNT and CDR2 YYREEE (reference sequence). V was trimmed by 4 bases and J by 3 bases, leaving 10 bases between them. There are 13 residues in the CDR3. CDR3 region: CASSRAGYYGYTF. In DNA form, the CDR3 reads TGTGCCAGCAGCCGCGCCGGCTACTATGGCTACACCTTC. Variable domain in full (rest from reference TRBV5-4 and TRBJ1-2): ETGVTQSPTHLIKTRGQQVTLRCSSQSGHNTVSWYQQALGQGPQFIFQYYREEENGRGNFPPRFSGLQFPNYSSELNVNALELDDSALYLCASSRAGYYGYTFGSGTRLTVV.

The DNA of the CDR3 is TGTGCCAGTAGTATCTTGAACGACAGGGCTGGGGCCAACGTCCTGACTTTC. It is translated as CASSILNDRAGANVLTF. The chain carries TRBV19 and TRBJ2-6, with 7 nucleotides matching TRBD1. CDR1 is LNHDA and CDR2 is SQIVND in the germline V gene (reference sequence). After removal of 3 bases from V and 2 bases from J, the junction contained 7 bases not matched to a gene. The CDR3 is 17 residues long.

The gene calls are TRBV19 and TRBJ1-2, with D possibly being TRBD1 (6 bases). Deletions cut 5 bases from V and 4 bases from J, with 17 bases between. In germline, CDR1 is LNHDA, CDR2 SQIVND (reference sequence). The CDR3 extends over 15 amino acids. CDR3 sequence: CASSPLQGRGYGYTF. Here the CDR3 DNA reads TGTGCCAGTAGTCCCCTACAGGGCAGGGGCTATGGCTACACCTTC. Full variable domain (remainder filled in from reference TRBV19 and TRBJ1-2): DGGITQSPKYLFRKEGQNVTLSCEQNLNHDAMYWYRQDPGQGLRLIYYSQIVNDFQKGDIAEGYSVSREKKESFPLTVTSAQKNPTAFYLCASSPLQGRGYGYTFGSGTRLTVV.

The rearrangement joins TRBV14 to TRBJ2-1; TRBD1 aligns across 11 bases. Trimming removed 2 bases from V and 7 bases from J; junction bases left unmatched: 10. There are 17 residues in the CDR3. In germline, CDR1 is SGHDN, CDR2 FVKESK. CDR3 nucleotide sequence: TGTGCCAGCAGCCAAACCGGGACAGGGGGGGGAACAAATGAGCAGTTCTTC. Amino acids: CASSQTGTGGGTNEQFF.

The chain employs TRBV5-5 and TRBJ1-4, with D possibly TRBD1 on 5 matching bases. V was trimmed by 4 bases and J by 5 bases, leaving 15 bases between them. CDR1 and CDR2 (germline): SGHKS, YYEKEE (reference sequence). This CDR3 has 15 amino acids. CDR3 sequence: CASSPGGGINEKLFF. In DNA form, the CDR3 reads TGTGCCAGCAGCCCCGGGGGGGGAATCAATGAAAAACTGTTTTTT. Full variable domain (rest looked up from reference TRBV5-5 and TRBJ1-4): DAGVTQSPTHLIKTRGQQVTLRCSPISGHKSVSWYQQVLGQGPQFIFQYYEKEERGRGNFPDRFSARQFPNYSSELNVNALLLGDSALYLCASSPGGGINEKLFFGSGTQLSVL.